This T cell receptor beta chain was obtained from a study of T cell changes during pregnancy in multiple sclerosis. The germline V gene encodes CDR1 SGHNT and CDR2 YENEEA. V lost 0 bases and J lost 0; bases outside the gene matches: 2. This CDR3 is built from 17 residues. Libraries were prepared by immunoSEQ multiplex PCR; TCRdb keeps only in-frame clonotypes and omits some of them. The sample has about 97,000 clones, 75% to 95% seen once. The sequence came from a female donor with multiple sclerosis, enrolled in a pregnancy study. This chain uses TRBV11-3 with TRBJ2-2; 9 bases match TRBD2. The material sequenced was peripheral blood, taken in the second trimester of pregnancy. The CDR3 reads CASSLDLAGANTGELFF. The CDR3 bases are TGTGCCAGCAGCTTAGACTTAGCGGGAGCGAACACCGGGGAGCTGTTTTTT.